The 5 T cell receptor beta chains reported below all come from one sample, sequenced in a study of regulatory T cells in long-lasting Graves disease. The TCR beta library used iRepertoire HTBI primers with Arm-PCR amplification of CDR3. One entry per CDR3 protein results from TCRdb running MiXCR on the multiplex PCR reads. Of 300,000 or so distinct CDR3 sequences in the sample, 15% to 20% were seen once. Time point in this sample: persistent/refractory GD, antithyroid drugs over 5 years with positive TRAb. PBMC-extracted RNA yielded the TCR library. This specimen was peripheral blood mononuclear cells (PBMCs), taken when the disease was refractory, from a patient treated with antithyroid drugs. These receptor sequences come from a female donor with Graves disease.

J is TRBJ2-1 and V is TRBV3-1, with D unclear. This CDR3 comprises 11 residues. Germline CDR1 reads LGHDT; CDR2 reads YNNKEL (reference sequence). The V and J ends lost 2 bases and 13 bases respectively, with 9 bases between them. The CDR3 protein is CASSQSGVQFF. The CDR3 nucleotides are TGTGCCAGCAGCCAATCAGGAGTTCAGTTCTTC.

In this sample, this clonotype turned up a few times. The chain links TRBV18 to TRBJ2-7; tentative D call: TRBD2 (5 bases). Germline CDR1 and CDR2: KGHSH and LQKENI. Trimming left V 1 base short and J 1 base short, with 11 bases between. The CDR3 consists of 15 residues. CDR3 loop: CASSPLAISSYEQYF. CDR3 sequence (DNA): TGTGCCAGCTCACCACTAGCGATCTCGTCCTACGAGCAGTACTTC.

This clonotype was observed many times. The CDR3 nucleotides are TGTGCCAGCAGCTGGGGACAGCTCCAAGAGACCCAGTACTTC. Its protein product is CASSWGQLQETQYF. This sequence joins TRBV7-9 and TRBJ2-5; 7 bases fit TRBD1. CDR1 and CDR2 (germline): SEHNR, FQNEAQ (reference sequence). V was clipped by 4 bases and J by 1 base; unmatched bases: 3. The CDR3 has 14 residues. Filled out from reference TRBV7-9 and TRBJ2-5, the complete variable domain reads DTGVSQNPRHKITKRGQNVTFRCDPISEHNRLYWYRQTLGQGPEFLTYFQNEAQLEKSRLLSDRFSAERPKGSFSTLEIQRTEQGDSAMYLCASSWGQLQETQYFGPGTRLLVL.

This clonotype has at least ten counts. The chain uses TRBV12-3 or TRBV12-4 and TRBJ1-1, with a possible D match to TRBD1 (6 bases). With 6 bases removed from V and 11 bases from J, the gap between germline ends came to 16 bases. This CDR3 has 12 amino acids. The CDR3 DNA reads as TGTGCCAGCAGCTACCAGGGGCAGATGGCTTTCTTT. It is translated as CASSYQGQMAFF.

In the case of this clonotype: The conserved final phenylalanine or tryptophan is absent from the CDR3, which likely points to a read error. The chain is built from TRBV5-8 and TRBJ1-2, with 11 bases fitting TRBD1. The CDR3 runs 14 residues. CDR1 and CDR2 (germline): SGHTS, YDEGEE. The V gene end was trimmed by 4 bases and the J gene end by 7 bases; junction bases not matched to a gene: 6. The DNA for the CDR3 is TGTGCCAGCAGCCAAGGACAGGGGGCGCGTGGCTACACCCTC. Translation gives CASSQGQGARGYTL.